The present entry profiles one TCR beta chain with its context. This record belongs to a study of cytomegalovirus exposure and HLA in healthy donors. The protocol was immunoSEQ multiplex PCR, while the TCRdb copy is restricted to in-frame clones and leaves out a portion. The sample comprises some 170,000 clones, around 86% of which are singletons, and less than 3% rests with the top ten. CDR1 DFQATT and CDR2 SNEGSKA come from the germline V gene (reference sequence). V was shortened by 6 bases and J by 7 bases, with 12 bases between the two germline ends. CDR3 size: 11 residues. Source material: PBMCs. The chain carries TRBV20-1 and TRBJ1-1; weak D call: TRBD1 (6 bases). This receptor was taken from a man aged 18 to 29 in good health and CMV-seropositive. CDR3 nucleotides: TGCAGTGCCTTTCCACAGGGTGAAGCTTTCTTT. Translating gives CSAFPQGEAFF.